These T cell receptor beta chains were read from a single sample in a study of cytomegalovirus exposure and HLA in healthy donors. Libraries were prepared by immunoSEQ multiplex PCR; TCRdb keeps only in-frame clonotypes and omits some of them. The sample has more than 80,000 clones, under 85% seen once; the top ten hold 3%. Sequencing was done on a sample of PBMCs. The receptors shown here come from a female donor in good health and CMV-seropositive. Both conserved end residues are part of each CDR3. D genes are given only for firm matches. Rows may omit the clone size; those that give it use once, few, many or a size class.

length	V	size	J	D	CDR3	DNA
14	TRBV7-2	-	TRBJ1-6	TRBD1	CASSHGQGGSPLHF	TGTGCCAGCAGCCACGGACAGGGGGGCTCACCCCTCCACTTT
14	TRBV19	-	TRBJ1-1	-	CASTNRGGNTEAFF	TGTGCCAGTACCAATAGGGGAGGGAACACTGAAGCTTTCTTT
13	TRBV30	-	TRBJ1-5	-	CAWSVQGYQPQHF	TGTGCCTGGAGTGTCCAGGGTTATCAGCCCCAGCATTTT
15	TRBV28	-	TRBJ1-1	TRBD1	CASSPAPHRGTEAFF	TGTGCCAGCAGTCCAGCACCTCACAGGGGCACTGAAGCTTTCTTT
15	TRBV9	once	TRBJ2-1	-	CASSVGGMTTNEQFF	TGTGCCAGCAGCGTAGGCGGAATGACGACCAATGAGCAGTTCTTC
15	TRBV6-1	few	TRBJ1-1	-	CASSEVSRGNTEAFF	TGTGCCAGCAGTGAAGTGAGCAGGGGGAACACTGAAGCTTTCTTT
14	TRBV27	-	TRBJ1-5	TRBD1	CASSLTGGEQPQHF	TGTGCCAGCAGTTTAACAGGGGGAGAACAGCCCCAGCATTTT
13	TRBV6-5	-	TRBJ2-7	-	CASSHDEVGEQYF	TGTGCCAGCAGCCACGACGAGGTCGGGGAGCAGTACTTC
14	TRBV6-5	-	TRBJ1-1	-	CASSSDSMNTEAFF	TGTGCCAGCAGCTCCGACAGCATGAACACTGAAGCTTTCTTT
15	TRBV5-1	-	TRBJ2-2	-	CASSTPGQNTGELFF	TGCGCCAGCAGCACCCCCGGACAGAACACCGGGGAGCTGTTTTTT
14	TRBV6-4	-	TRBJ2-3	-	CASSVWPSSDTQYF	TGTGCCAGCAGTGTATGGCCTAGCAGTGATACGCAGTATTTT
14	TRBV9	-	TRBJ2-7	-	CASSVAGAFYEQYF	TGTGCCAGCAGCGTAGCTGGGGCGTTCTACGAGCAGTACTTC
13	TRBV5-4	-	TRBJ1-1	-	CASSLARNTEAFF	TGTGCCAGCAGCTTAGCCCGGAACACTGAAGCTTTCTTT
15	TRBV5-8	few	TRBJ1-6	-	CASSLVQGWNSPLHF	TGTGCCAGCAGCTTGGTGCAGGGTTGGAATTCACCCCTCCACTTT
16	TRBV25-1	-	TRBJ2-5	TRBD1	CASSELGTGRQETQYF	TGTGCCAGCAGTGAATTGGGGACAGGGAGGCAAGAGACCCAGTACTTC
14	TRBV2	-	TRBJ1-4	TRBD1	CASKIGTGVEKLFF	TGTGCCAGCAAAATCGGGACAGGGGTGGAAAAACTGTTTTTT
14	TRBV7-9	-	TRBJ1-1	TRBD1	CASSSGGIRGQAFF	TGTGCCAGCAGCTCTGGAGGGATCAGGGGGCAAGCTTTCTTT
16	TRBV4-1	-	TRBJ1-1	-	CASSQGTRRVGTEAFF	TGCGCCAGCAGCCAAGGAACGCGGAGGGTGGGGACTGAAGCTTTCTTT
15	TRBV7-9	-	TRBJ2-5	-	CASSLTLASQETQYF	TGTGCCAGCAGCTTAACTCTGGCTAGTCAAGAGACCCAGTACTTC
15	TRBV4-2	few	TRBJ2-1	-	CASSQDRGSYNEQFF	TGTGCCAGCAGCCAAGACAGGGGATCCTACAATGAGCAGTTCTTC
15	TRBV30	-	TRBJ1-5	-	CAWSPTGRGGQPQHF	TGTGCCTGGAGCCCGACCGGGCGGGGTGGTCAGCCCCAGCATTTT
16	TRBV14	-	TRBJ2-2	-	CASSRRGTVNTGELFF	TGTGCCAGCAGCCGCCGGGGGACAGTGAACACCGGGGAGCTGTTTTTT
13	TRBV5-4	few	TRBJ1-4	TRBD1	CASSSTGSRKLFF	TGTGCCAGCAGCTCGACAGGGTCACGAAAACTGTTTTTT
17	TRBV10-3	-	TRBJ1-1	TRBD1	CAISESGQGRGTTEAFF	TGTGCCATCAGTGAGTCGGGACAGGGGAGGGGGACTACTGAAGCTTTCTTT
11	TRBV29-1	-	TRBJ2-7	-	CSVNLGYEQYF	TGCAGCGTTAACCTCGGGTACGAGCAGTACTTC
15	TRBV7-9	-	TRBJ1-1	-	CASSLAHGQDTEAFF	TGTGCCAGCAGCTTAGCGCATGGACAAGACACTGAAGCTTTCTTT
15	TRBV6-1	few	TRBJ2-5	TRBD2	CASRGTSGRGETQYF	TGTGCCAGCAGGGGGACTAGCGGGAGGGGAGAGACCCAGTACTTC
12	TRBV2	-	TRBJ2-7	TRBD2	CASRTSGYEQYF	TGTGCCAGCAGGACTAGCGGCTACGAGCAGTACTTC
15	TRBV5-4	-	TRBJ1-1	TRBD1	CASSLAGTANTEAFF	TGTGCCAGCAGCTTGGCGGGGACAGCGAACACTGAAGCTTTCTTT
14	TRBV18	-	TRBJ2-7	-	CASSPVSVYESQYF	TGTGCCAGCTCACCGGTTTCTGTTTACGAGTCGCAGTACTTC
15	TRBV18	-	TRBJ2-2	TRBD1	CASSSGTGNTGELFF	TGTGCCAGCTCATCCGGGACAGGGAACACCGGGGAGCTGTTTTTT
18	TRBV4-3	-	TRBJ1-1	-	CASSQLLSPRGKLTEAFF	TGCGCCAGCAGCCAACTTCTCAGTCCCAGGGGTAAGTTGACTGAAGCTTTCTTT
15	TRBV9	few	TRBJ1-5	-	CASSVGGGAYQPQHF	TGTGCCAGCAGCGTAGGAGGTGGGGCATATCAGCCCCAGCATTTT
15	TRBV5-6	few	TRBJ1-4	TRBD1	CASSLGDSFNEKLFF	TGTGCCAGCAGCTTGGGGGACAGTTTTAATGAAAAACTGTTTTTT
15	TRBV11-2	few	TRBJ2-7	TRBD1	CASSLADRPTYEQYF	TGTGCCAGCAGCTTAGCGGACAGGCCCACCTACGAGCAGTACTTC
16	TRBV4-1	-	TRBJ1-4	-	CASSQVSSGTNEKLFF	TGCGCCAGCAGCCAAGTCTCGTCGGGGACTAATGAAAAACTGTTTTTT